This T cell receptor beta chain originates from a study of blood T cell repertoires in COVID-19. The CDR3 runs to 11 residues. Germline V gene lookup returns CDR1 SQVTM and CDR2 ANQGSEA. Trimming shortened V by 8 bases and J by 1 base, and 8 bases separated the two germline ends. Assay used: immunoSEQ multiplex PCR; TCRdb lists only in-frame clones, some missing. This table has 120,000 to 150,000 clones, approximately 90% appearing once. Source material: peripheral blood. This chain connects TRBV29-1 to TRBJ1-2; no clear D gene. The sequence was collected from a woman aged 80 or older with acute or convalescent COVID-19. CDR3 loop: CSTFINYGYTF. As DNA, the CDR3 is TGCAGCACTTTTATTAACTATGGCTACACCTTC.